This T cell receptor (beta chain) stems from a study of cytomegalovirus exposure and HLA in healthy donors. Study in general: Later, an analysis reported that the roughly 120 validation repertoires had used the same platform as the 550 to 750 first-cohort repertoires. Findings and caveats of the study: The study listed 164 cytomegalovirus-associated TCR beta chains. According to a subsequent analysis, TCR clusters identified in the first cohort showed a tendency to co-occur across the roughly 130 validation repertoires. A few of the chains that were CMV-associated were confirmed in vitro to be specific for CMV antigens.

CDR3 length: 16 amino acids. Generated by immunoSEQ multiplex PCR, the TCRdb table keeps only in-frame clones and is missing some. The sample contains about 160,000 clones, around nine tenths of which appear only once. For this clone: Its antigen remains unidentified.

Sequences were obtained from PBMCs. The clonotype originates from a man younger than 30 in good health and CMV-seronegative. J is TRBJ1-1 and V is TRBV21-1; the table's D gene call, TRBD1, was not cross checked with the DNA. TRBV21-1 is a documented pseudogene. The CDR3 here is CASSKAKDRGQTEAFF. The CDR3 coding sequence is TGTGCCAGCAGCAAAGCGAAGGACAGGGGGCAGACTGAAGCTTTCTTT.